Listed below are T cell receptor beta chains from one sample, sequenced in a study of identical twins. TCRdb recomputed calls from the 5' RACE reads with MiXCR, one row per CDR3 protein. The sample records some 460,000 distinct CDR3 sequences, 13% to 15% being singletons. This same sample was also taken into another study, of yellow fever vaccine responses in identical twins.

Sequenced material: CD4+ T cells sorted from blood. The receptors originated from a woman aged 18 to 35 in good health. Both conserved end residues are part of each CDR3. D genes are given only for firm matches. Expanded clones get a size class; other rows say once, few or many, or leave the size out.

v_gene	j_gene	d_gene	abundance	CDR3nt	CDR3aa
TRBV7-6	TRBJ2-2	NA	NA	TGTGCCAGCAGCTCCCAGCCGGGGGGCTTCACCGGGGAGCTGTTTTTT	CASSSQPGGFTGELFF
TRBV20-1	TRBJ1-2	NA	NA	TGCAGTGCTAGAGTTCAGGGTACCACCGATGGCTACACCTTC	CSARVQGTTDGYTF
TRBV29-1	TRBJ1-5	NA	NA	TGCAGCGTTAAGGATCATTCGGGGGATCAGCCCCAGCATTTT	CSVKDHSGDQPQHF
TRBV7-9	TRBJ1-1	TRBD1	many	TGTGCCAGCAGCCCGGGGACAGGGGCGTGGGTGAACACTGAAGCTTTCTTT	CASSPGTGAWVNTEAFF
TRBV7-9	TRBJ2-7	NA	few	TGTGCCAGCAGCGTCCCGGGAACTCCCTACGAGCAGTACTTC	CASSVPGTPYEQYF
TRBV12-3/TRBV12-4	TRBJ2-7	NA	NA	TGTGCCAGCAGTCAAAAACAGACCTACCATTCCTACGAGCAGTACTTC	CASSQKQTYHSYEQYF
TRBV10-3	TRBJ2-2	NA	few	TGTGCCATCAGGGGGTCTACGGGAAACGGGGAGCTGTTTTTT	CAIRGSTGNGELFF
TRBV6-1	TRBJ2-3	NA	few	TGTGCCAGCAGGACAACTAGCACAGATACGCAGTATTTT	CASRTTSTDTQYF
TRBV6-2/TRBV6-3	TRBJ2-3	NA	many	TGTGCCAGCAGTTTCTTGGGAAGCACAGATACGCAGTATTTT	CASSFLGSTDTQYF
TRBV7-2	TRBJ2-1	TRBD2	few	TGTGCCAGCAAGGCCGCGGGGGGGACCTACAATGAGCAGTTCTTC	CASKAAGGTYNEQFF
TRBV20-1	TRBJ2-4	NA	few	TGCAGTGCCAAGATGGCCAAAAACATTCAGTACTTC	CSAKMAKNIQYF
TRBV4-3	TRBJ2-2	NA	once	TGCGCCAGCAGCGCCGGGACTGCGCTGAACACCGGGGAGCTGTTTTTT	CASSAGTALNTGELFF
TRBV10-1	TRBJ2-4	TRBD1	NA	TGCGCCAGCAGTGCGGGACAGGCAGGAAAAAACATTCAGTACTTC	CASSAGQAGKNIQYF
TRBV12-3/TRBV12-4	TRBJ1-1	TRBD1	NA	TGTGCCAGCAGTCCCCGGGACAGGTTAGGGACTGAAGCTTTCTTT	CASSPRDRLGTEAFF
TRBV5-6	TRBJ2-5	NA	few	TGTGCCAGCAGCTTGACCAACCGGGAAGAGACCCAGTACTTC	CASSLTNREETQYF
TRBV7-2	TRBJ2-7	NA	few	TGTGCCAGCAGCTTAGGGGGGCCTCACTACGAGCAGTACTTC	CASSLGGPHYEQYF
TRBV5-6	TRBJ2-5	TRBD2	once	TGTGCCAGCAGCTTGTCTGGGGGAGGGCGAGGAGAGACCCAGTACTTC	CASSLSGGGRGETQYF
TRBV4-1	TRBJ1-4	NA	NA	TGCGCCAGCAGTCAAGGGGGGGCCGCAAATGAAAAACTGTTTTTT	CASSQGGAANEKLFF
TRBV6-6	TRBJ2-3	NA	NA	TGTGCCAGCAGTTACTCTCTGGCGGATACGCAGTATTTT	CASSYSLADTQYF
TRBV7-8	TRBJ2-3	TRBD2	NA	TGTGCCAGCAGCTGGACTAGCGGGACCCCAGATACGCAGTATTTT	CASSWTSGTPDTQYF
TRBV7-2	TRBJ1-6	TRBD1	many	TGTGCCAGCAGCTTAAGGGACAGGGGTTCACCCCTCCACTTT	CASSLRDRGSPLHF
TRBV6-2/TRBV6-3	TRBJ2-7	NA	NA	TGTGCCACCAAAGCCTACGAGCAGTACTTC	CATKAYEQYF
TRBV20-1	TRBJ2-3	TRBD2	few	TGCAGTGCTAGAGAGCCCCAACTAGCGGCCCGTTGGGATACGCAGTATTTT	CSAREPQLAARWDTQYF
TRBV28	TRBJ2-7	TRBD2	few	TGTGCCAGCAATGGGGCCGGGACTAGCTCCTACGAGCAGTACTTC	CASNGAGTSSYEQYF
TRBV20-1	TRBJ2-1	TRBD2	few	TGCAGTGCTACAGGACTAGCGGGGACTAATGAGCAGTTCTTC	CSATGLAGTNEQFF
TRBV29-1	TRBJ2-3	NA	few	TGCAGCGGGGAAGGGTCAGGGGGCACAGATACGCAGTATTTT	CSGEGSGGTDTQYF
TRBV11-1	TRBJ2-1	TRBD2	few	TGTGCCAGCAGGACCGGGACTAGCGGGAGTGGTGAGCAGTTCTTC	CASRTGTSGSGEQFF
TRBV27	TRBJ2-3	TRBD2	NA	TGTGCCAGCAGTTCCCTCGGGACTAGCGGGGGGTTCACAGATACGCAGTATTTT	CASSSLGTSGGFTDTQYF
TRBV10-3	TRBJ2-2	NA	NA	TGTGCCATCACCGGGACGAGGGTTACCGGGGAGCTGTTTTTT	CAITGTRVTGELFF
TRBV5-1	TRBJ2-1	NA	many	TGCGCCAGCAGCTTAGTCGAGGGATTCAATCAGTTCTTC	CASSLVEGFNQFF
TRBV28	TRBJ2-3	TRBD2	NA	TGTGCCAGCTTAACTAGCGGGGTCGGGACAGATACGCAGTATTTT	CASLTSGVGTDTQYF
TRBV20-1	TRBJ2-2	NA	NA	TGCAGTGCCCCAATAGGAGGCGGGGAGCTGTTTTTT	CSAPIGGGELFF
TRBV20-1	TRBJ2-5	NA	NA	TGCAGTGCTGCACCCAGCGGGCGCCAAGAGACCCAGTACTTC	CSAAPSGRQETQYF
TRBV12-3/TRBV12-4	TRBJ1-5	NA	NA	TGTACCAGCAGTGATGGACAAATTAGCAATCAGCCCCAGCATTTT	CTSSDGQISNQPQHF
TRBV27	TRBJ2-3	TRBD2	many	TGTGCCAGCAGTTCTAGGCGGGAGCGCGCAGATACGCAGTATTTT	CASSSRRERADTQYF
TRBV5-1	TRBJ2-6	NA	NA	TGCGCCAGCAGCTACGAGAGCTCTGGGGCCAACGTCCTGACTTTC	CASSYESSGANVLTF
TRBV29-1	TRBJ2-7	NA	few	TGCAGCGTTCAGGGATCGTACGAGCAGTACTTC	CSVQGSYEQYF
TRBV12-3/TRBV12-4	TRBJ1-1	TRBD1	few	TGTGCCAGCAGCTCACAAGGACAGGGGGGGAGCACTGAAGCTTTCTTT	CASSSQGQGGSTEAFF
TRBV9	TRBJ2-5	NA	NA	TGTGCCAGCAGCGTGGGGCTTGGCGGAGAGACCCAGTACTTC	CASSVGLGGETQYF
TRBV3-1	TRBJ2-4	NA	NA	TGTGCCAGCAGCCAAGAGATGGGTATTCAGTACTTC	CASSQEMGIQYF
TRBV6-5	TRBJ1-5	NA	few	TGTGCCAGCAGTTTCGGACAGAATAGCAATCAGCCCCAGCATTTT	CASSFGQNSNQPQHF
TRBV7-9	TRBJ2-3	NA	NA	TGTGCCAGCAGCCGCGCAGGGGTCGATACGCAGTATTTT	CASSRAGVDTQYF
TRBV6-1	TRBJ2-7	TRBD1	NA	TGTGCCAGCAATCCGGGACAGGGTGTCTACGAGCAGTACTTC	CASNPGQGVYEQYF
TRBV11-2	TRBJ2-7	NA	few	TGTGCCAGCAGCTTAAAGAATTTGATCTTCGGCGAGCAGTACTTC	CASSLKNLIFGEQYF
TRBV20-1	TRBJ1-2	NA	NA	TGCAGTGCTAGAGGTAACCTCTATGGCTACACCTTC	CSARGNLYGYTF
TRBV6-5	TRBJ2-6	NA	NA	TGTGCCAGCAGTTACGGGGTCGTGGGGGCCAACGTCCTGACTTTC	CASSYGVVGANVLTF
TRBV15	TRBJ2-7	TRBD1	few	TGTGCCACCAGCAGAGAACCCCCCCGGGACAGCAGCTCCTACGAGCAGTACTTC	CATSREPPRDSSSYEQYF
TRBV28	TRBJ2-3	TRBD1	NA	TGTGCCAGCGGTAGGCTGGACAGGATATCAGATACGCAGTATTTT	CASGRLDRISDTQYF
TRBV12-3/TRBV12-4	TRBJ2-1	TRBD2	many	TGTGCCAGCAGTTTAGGGACTAGCGGAAATGAGCAGTTCTTC	CASSLGTSGNEQFF